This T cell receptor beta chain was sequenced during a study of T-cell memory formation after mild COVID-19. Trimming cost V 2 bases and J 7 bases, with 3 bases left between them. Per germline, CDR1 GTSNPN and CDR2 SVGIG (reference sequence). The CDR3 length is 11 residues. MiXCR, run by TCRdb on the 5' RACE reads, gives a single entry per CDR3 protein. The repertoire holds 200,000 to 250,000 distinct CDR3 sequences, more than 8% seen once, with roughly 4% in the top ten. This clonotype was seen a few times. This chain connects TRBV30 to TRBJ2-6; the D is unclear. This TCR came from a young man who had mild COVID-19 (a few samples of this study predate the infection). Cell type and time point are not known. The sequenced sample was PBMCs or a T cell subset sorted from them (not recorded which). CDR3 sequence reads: CAWSLANVLTF. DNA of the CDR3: TGTGCCTGGAGTCTAGCCAACGTCCTGACTTTC. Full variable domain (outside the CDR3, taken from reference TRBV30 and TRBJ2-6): SQTIHQWPATLVQPVGSPLSLECTVEGTSNPNLYWYRQAAGRGLQLLFYSVGIGQISSEVPQNLSASRPQDRQFILSSKKLLLSDSGFYLCAWSLANVLTFGAGSRLTVL.